This entry describes one T cell receptor (beta chain). Sequencing was performed with immunoSEQ multiplex PCR; in TCRdb, only in-frame clones are kept and a portion is missing. There are under 200,000 clones in the sample; 83% occur only once, and less than 4% lies in the top ten. This entry belongs to a study of blood T cell repertoires in COVID-19. Study at large: Sites in the United States, Italy and Spain provided acute and convalescent COVID-19 samples.

Cohort placement rested on clinical history that participants reported themselves. The CDR3 is 13 residues long. V dropped 6 bases and J dropped 8; count of bases not matched to a gene: 1. The germline gives CDR1 MGHDK, CDR2 SYGVNS. The sequence was obtained from a woman aged 45-60 years in a cohort exposed to, infected with or recovered from COVID-19 (not recorded which). Specimen: PBMCs or T cells enriched from blood (not recorded which). The rearrangement uses TRBV25-1 and TRBJ2-1; 13 bases match TRBD2. CDR3: CASRGLAGDEQFF. In nucleotides, the CDR3 is TGTGCCAGCAGAGGACTAGCGGGGGATGAGCAGTTCTTC.